Presented here are 24 T cell receptor beta chains from one specimen sequenced in a study of T cell responses to AZD1222 COVID-19 vaccine. The method was immunoSEQ multiplex PCR; TCRdb's version includes in-frame clones alone and lacks a portion of them. The sample has 150,000 or so clones, 91% seen once. Here the sequenced sample was peripheral blood, taken 28 days after the second AZD1222 dose. The receptors were sampled from an adult who received the AZD1222 COVID-19 vaccine.

This chain connects TRBV6-2 or TRBV6-3 to TRBJ1-2, with unresolved D. This CDR3 spans 13 amino acids. V was shortened by 6 bases and J by 2 bases, with 10 bases between the two germline ends. Germline V gives CDR1 MNHEY, CDR2 SVGEGT. The CDR3 nucleotides are TGTGCCAGCAGCCAGGACGGAAACTATGGCTACACCTTC. It yields the protein CASSQDGNYGYTF.

The V call is TRBV6-2 or TRBV6-3, the J call TRBJ2-5; 9 bases are shared with TRBD1. Germline V gives CDR1 MNHEY, CDR2 SVGEGT. V gave up 4 bases and J gave up 8 bases; unmatched junction bases: 8. CDR3 length equals 14 residues. CDR3 in DNA: TGTGCCAGCAGTTCGGGACAGGGTTTAGTAACCCAGTACTTC. It yields the protein CASSSGQGLVTQYF.

The V call is TRBV7-3, the J call TRBJ2-3; 8 bases are shared with TRBD2. The CDR3 totals 14 residues. Per the germline V gene, CDR1 is SGHTA and CDR2 is FQGTGA. Trimming removed 4 bases from V and 5 bases from J; junction bases left unmatched: 5. Written as DNA, the CDR3 is TGTGCCAGCAGCTCGGGACTAGAGGGAGATACGCAGTATTTT. Protein sequence: CASSSGLEGDTQYF.

This clone was seen only a few times. This chain uses TRBV4-2 with TRBJ1-2; 8 bases align to TRBD1. CDR3 length equals 16 residues. CDR1 is LGHNA, CDR2 YNFKEQ, per germline. Trimming removed 0 bases from V and 1 base from J; junction bases left unmatched: 4. CDR3 sequence reads: CASSQDRTGSNYGYTF. The CDR3 DNA is TGTGCCAGCAGCCAAGATAGGACAGGGAGTAACTATGGCTACACCTTC.

This chain joins TRBV19 and TRBJ1-4; D not resolved. In germline, CDR1 is LNHDA, CDR2 SQIVND (reference sequence). Trimming took 5 bases from V and 0 from J, leaving 13 bases between them. CDR3 length: 16 amino acids. The CDR3 reads CASSSIDGATNEKLFF. The CDR3 DNA sequence: TGTGCCAGTAGTTCTATCGATGGGGCAACTAATGAAAAACTGTTTTTT.

The genes are TRBV29-1 and TRBJ1-2; D call uncertain. The CDR3 is 13 residues long. Germline lookup yields CDR1 SQVTM and CDR2 ANQGSEA. V lost 7 bases and J 6 bases, leaving 18 bases between the germline ends. CDR3 sequence: CSASARAGNGYTF. CDR3 in DNA: TGCAGCGCCTCGGCACGTGCGGGGAATGGCTACACCTTC.

This clone is a singleton in its sample. The chain employs TRBV7-2 and TRBJ1-6, with 7 bases matching TRBD1. The germline gives CDR1 SGHTA, CDR2 FQGNSA. V dropped 2 bases and J dropped 7; count of bases not matched to a gene: 8. This CDR3 has 16 residues. The CDR3 DNA sequence: TGTGCCAGCAGCTTACAAGGGGGCGCGAGGAATTCACCCCTCCACTTT. Its protein is CASSLQGGARNSPLHF.

This rearrangement joins TRBV6-5 to TRBJ2-1; 7 nucleotides agree with TRBD2. Looked up from germline, CDR1 is MNHEY and CDR2 is SVGAGI. With 8 bases clipped from V and 7 bases from J, the junction kept 8 bases outside the gene matches. The CDR3 contains 13 residues. Here the CDR3 reads CASGLLALNEQFF. The CDR3 DNA reads TGTGCCAGCGGACTACTAGCGTTGAATGAGCAGTTCTTC.

This clone has just a few counts. The rearrangement links TRBV4-2 to TRBJ2-1; 12 bases are a match to TRBD2. Germline V gene data show CDR1 as LGHNA and CDR2 as YNFKEQ. The trim removed 0 bases at V and 3 bases at J, leaving 15 bases unmatched. The CDR3 loop spans 21 amino acids. In nucleotides, the CDR3 is TGTGCCAGCAGCCAAGATGGGACCGGGACTAGCGGGTTGGGCATCTACAATGAGCAGTTCTTC. It yields the protein CASSQDGTGTSGLGIYNEQFF.

This chain connects TRBV19 to TRBJ2-2, with D perhaps matching TRBD1 (6 bases). With 3 bases removed from V and 0 bases from J, the gap between germline ends came to 17 bases. Germline lookup yields CDR1 LNHDA and CDR2 SQIVND (reference sequence). The CDR3 extends over 18 amino acids. This CDR3 is CASSISLGDTPNTGELFF. The DNA of the CDR3 is TGTGCCAGTAGTATCTCTCTGGGGGACACGCCGAACACCGGGGAGCTGTTTTTT.

V and J are TRBV25-1 and TRBJ1-4; D is unclear. The germline CDR1 and CDR2 sequences are MGHDK and SYGVNS. The V gene lost 8 bases and the J gene lost 7 bases, with 14 bases spanning the gap. The CDR3 is 13 residues long. The CDR3: CASSSRSGEKLFF. The CDR3 DNA reads TGTGCCAGCTCTTCCAGGTCGGGTGAAAAACTGTTTTTT.

The chain combines TRBV12-5 with TRBJ1-1, with no clear D. The V gene's germline CDR1 is LGHNT and CDR2 FRNRAP. CDR3 length: 13 amino acids. Trimming took 3 bases from V and 0 from J, leaving 5 bases between them. This chain's CDR3 is CASGFSLNTEAFF. Here the CDR3 DNA reads TGTGCTAGTGGTTTTTCCCTGAACACTGAAGCTTTCTTT.

The chain uses TRBV2 and TRBJ1-2; no clear D. The CDR3 totals 13 residues. The germline V gene has CDR1 SNHLY and CDR2 FYNNEI. V dropped 4 bases and J dropped 5 bases, with 11 bases sitting between them. The CDR3 protein is CASSAVPRYGYTF. DNA of the CDR3: TGTGCCAGCAGTGCCGTCCCGCGGTATGGCTACACCTTC.

The chain employs TRBV28 and TRBJ1-2; possible D gene TRBD1, 5 bases. With 2 bases removed from V and 7 bases from J, the gap between germline ends came to 23 bases. The CDR3 covers 17 residues. Germline V lookup: CDR1 MDHEN, CDR2 SYDVKM. CDR3 sequence: CASSLLAGILSGGGYTF. The CDR3, as DNA: TGTGCCAGCAGTTTACTGGCAGGGATCCTATCGGGTGGTGGCTACACCTTC.

The count of this clone is one. One end of the junction is discordant with germline, which a read error may explain. This sequence joins TRBV5-1 and TRBJ1-3, with a possible D match to TRBD1 (5 bases). The CDR3 is 14 residues long. Germline loops: CDR1 SGHRS, CDR2 YFSETQ. CDR3 protein: CASSQPGSGNTIYF. The CDR3 region has the DNA TGCGCCAGCAGCCAACCAGGGTCTGGTAACACCATATATTTT.

The chain couples TRBV27 to TRBJ2-2; D not resolved. The germline V gene has CDR1 MNHEY and CDR2 SMNVEV (reference sequence). The CDR3 is made up of 12 amino acids. V lost 2 bases, J lost 7 bases, and 5 bases lay in between. CDR3 in DNA: TGTGCCAGCAGTTTACTGGACGGGGAGCTGTTTTTT. Its translation is CASSLLDGELFF.

The chain employs TRBV6-5 and TRBJ1-1; the D is unclear. V dropped 0 bases and J dropped 0 bases, with 5 bases sitting between them. The CDR3 has 14 residues. Germline V lookup: CDR1 MNHEY, CDR2 SVGAGI. DNA of the CDR3: TGTGCCAGCAGTTACTCTACCGTGAACACTGAAGCTTTCTTT. The encoded protein is CASSYSTVNTEAFF.

The CDR3 DNA reads as TGTGCCAGCAGCTTAGCCGGGGGGGCGGCCGGGGAGCTGTTTTTT. This encodes CASSLAGGAAGELFF. V usage is TRBV7-2 and J usage is TRBJ2-2; 8 bases align to TRBD2. This CDR3 is 15 amino acids long. Per germline, CDR1 SGHTA and CDR2 FQGNSA. V gave up 0 bases and J gave up 6 bases; unmatched junction bases: 3.

The chain combines TRBV2 with TRBJ1-1; D possibly corresponds to TRBD1 (5 bases). Germline V gene data show CDR1 as SNHLY and CDR2 as FYNNEI. The V gene lost 9 bases and the J gene lost 3 bases, with 8 bases spanning the gap. The CDR3 sequence is 11 residues long. CDR3 amino acids: CASGGYTEAFF. The CDR3 nucleotides are TGTGCCAGTGGGGGGTACACTGAAGCTTTCTTT.

This clone has just a few counts. J is TRBJ1-2 and V is TRBV30; 9 nucleotides align to TRBD1. The CDR3 has 13 residues. Germline CDR1 and CDR2: GTSNPN and SVGIG (reference sequence). The V gene end was trimmed by 3 bases and the J gene end by 7 bases; junction bases not matched to a gene: 6. CDR3 protein: CAWRREGQGGYTF. DNA for the CDR3: TGTGCCTGGAGAAGGGAGGGACAGGGTGGCTACACCTTC. The whole variable domain, filled in from reference TRBV30 and TRBJ1-2, reads SQTIHQWPATLVQPVGSPLSLECTVEGTSNPNLYWYRQAAGRGLQLLFYSVGIGQISSEVPQNLSASRPQDRQFILSSKKLLLSDSGFYLCAWRREGQGGYTFGSGTRLTVV.

The CDR3 sequence is CAWSGGSASSYEQYF. The CDR3 DNA sequence: TGTGCCTGGAGTGGGGGTAGCGCCAGCTCCTACGAGCAGTACTTC. The chain recombines TRBV30 with TRBJ2-7, with a tentative D call TRBD2 (5 bases). Looked up from germline, CDR1 is GTSNPN and CDR2 is SVGIG (reference sequence). The CDR3 is made up of 15 amino acids. V lost 1 base and J 0 bases, leaving 13 bases between the germline ends. The variable domain in full, completed from reference TRBV30 and TRBJ2-7, reads SQTIHQWPATLVQPVGSPLSLECTVEGTSNPNLYWYRQAAGRGLQLLFYSVGIGQISSEVPQNLSASRPQDRQFILSSKKLLLSDSGFYLCAWSGGSASSYEQYFGPGTRLTVT.

The chain joins TRBV6-1 to TRBJ1-5; D perhaps matches TRBD1 (5 bases). The V gene lost 2 bases and the J gene lost 1 base, with 9 bases spanning the gap. Germline V CDR1 and CDR2: MNHNS, SASEGT. The CDR3 length is 15 residues. The CDR3 protein is CASSERGVSNQPQHF. The CDR3 nucleotides read TGTGCCAGCAGTGAAAGAGGGGTCAGCAATCAGCCCCAGCATTTT.

This clone was detected only once. V and J are TRBV12-3 or TRBV12-4 and TRBJ1-6; 7 nucleotides match TRBD1. The CDR3 is 13 amino acids. The V gene end was trimmed by 4 bases and the J gene end by 8 bases; junction bases not matched to a gene: 2. This CDR3 is CASSSTGDSPLHF. CDR3 nucleotide sequence: TGTGCCAGCAGTTCCACAGGGGATTCACCCCTCCACTTT.

The chain links TRBV19 to TRBJ1-3, with 7 bases aligning to TRBD1. J gave up 1 base and V 4 bases, and 4 bases lay outside the gene matches. The CDR3 has 15 amino acids. In germline, CDR1 is LNHDA, CDR2 SQIVND (reference sequence). The chain's CDR3 is CASSTNRGSGNTIYF. DNA for the CDR3: TGTGCCAGTAGTACAAACAGGGGATCTGGAAACACCATATATTTT.